This T cell receptor (beta chain) was sequenced during a study of T cell responses to AZD1222 COVID-19 vaccine. The wider study: Second-dose intervals of approximately 4 or approximately 12 weeks were pooled.

Concerning this clone itself: The target antigen is unknown.

TCRdb's table, derived via immunoSEQ multiplex PCR, lists solely in-frame clones and lacks some. The profile covers approximately 80,000 clones, with just under 90% appearing a single time and 5.7% taken by the ten largest. Study-level results: Only after the peak T cell response were repertoires sampled. Among vaccine-associated CD4 TCRs, coverage spanned spike, with dominance at 160-218 and 743-854.

This specimen consisted of peripheral blood, obtained on day 0 of AZD1222 vaccination. The TCR originated in an adult in good health.

CDR3 amino acids: CASSQRSNPSTEAFF. CDR3 DNA sequence: TGTGCCAGCAGCCAGAGATCTAACCCGAGCACTGAAGCTTTCTTT. This rearrangement joins TRBV3-1 (or the pseudogene TRBV3-2) to TRBJ1-1; D gene uncertain. The CDR3 loop spans 15 amino acids. CDR1 is LGHDT and CDR2 is YNNKEL in the germline V gene (reference sequence). Between the trimmed V and J ends, which lost 3 bases and 4 bases, there was a span of 15 bases.